This entry lists 3 T cell receptor beta chains sequenced from one sample in a study of blood T cell repertoires in COVID-19. Clones were read by immunoSEQ multiplex PCR, and TCRdb kept only the in-frame ones, dropping some. The table records under 300,000 clones, about 80% of them present only once. The sample comprised peripheral blood. The receptor set was obtained from a woman older than 75 with acute or convalescent COVID-19.

The chain links TRBV19 to TRBJ1-2; maybe TRBD1 (5 bases). There are 16 residues in the CDR3. CDR1 and CDR2 (germline): LNHDA, SQIVND (reference sequence). Deletions cut 4 bases from V and 7 bases from J, with 22 bases between. The CDR3 sequence is CASSSRRGTGKGGYTF. CDR3 nucleotide sequence: TGTGCCAGTAGTAGTCGGCGGGGGACGGGGAAGGGTGGCTACACCTTC.

This sequence joins TRBV3-1 (or the pseudogene TRBV3-2) and TRBJ2-7; maybe TRBD2 (6 bases). There are 16 residues in the CDR3. Germline CDR1 reads LGHDT; CDR2 reads YNNKEL (reference sequence). V was shortened by 0 bases and J by 3 bases, with 15 bases between the two germline ends. CDR3 protein: CASSQEGGVFDYEQYF. In nucleotides, the CDR3 is TGTGCCAGCAGCCAAGAAGGAGGGGTTTTTGACTACGAGCAGTACTTC.

This clone has only a few counts. This chain joins TRBV7-9 and TRBJ1-5; D ambiguous. V lost 6 bases and J lost 1, with 10 bases in between. The CDR3 covers 14 residues. Germline CDR1 SEHNR, CDR2 FQNEAQ (reference sequence). CDR3 nucleotides: TGTGCCAGCAGTTCCATGACAAGCAATCAGCCCCAGCATTTT. Translated, it gives CASSSMTSNQPQHF.